Detailed here is one T cell receptor beta chain. Antigen unknown. The data belong to a study of T cell responses to AZD1222 COVID-19 vaccine. Clones were sequenced by immunoSEQ multiplex PCR, and TCRdb holds only the in-frame ones, with some missing. The table has roughly 130,000 clones, approximately 94% seen once; the top ten hold 6.6%. V was pared by 2 bases and J by 2 bases, with 9 bases between. Germline CDR1 and CDR2: MDHEN and SYDVKM. There are 15 residues in the CDR3. General study results and limits: Seropositive status at baseline applied to only five or six AZD1222 recipients. Targeting of unmutated variant regions was reportedly seen in nearly half of spike-specific TCRs. In a largely white British group with more females than males, clonal diversity was possibly underestimated. Vaccine-associated CD4 TCRs ranged over spike, dominating at 160-218 and 743-854.

The chain has TRBV28 and TRBJ2-2, with TRBD1 as a possible D gene (6 bases). This sequence originates from an adult in good health. The input for sequencing was peripheral blood, taken on day 0 of AZD1222 vaccination. The CDR3 loop is CASSLGGLNTGELFF. DNA for the CDR3: TGTGCCAGCAGTTTAGGGGGCTTAAACACCGGGGAGCTGTTTTTT. Together with reference TRBV28 and TRBJ2-2, the CDR3 gives the full variable domain: DVKVTQSSRYLVKRTGEKVFLECVQDMDHENMFWYRQDPGLGLRLIYFSYDVKMKEKGDIPEGYSVSREKKERFSLILESASTNQTSMYLCASSLGGLNTGELFFGEGSRLTVL.